The T cell receptor (beta chain) described here comes from a study of control samples from healthy donors and cancer patients. The CDR3 sequence is 14 residues long. Germline CDR1 and CDR2: SGHNT and YYREEE (reference sequence). Unmatched junction bases numbered 4, after V lost 4 bases and J lost 7 bases. Profiled with immunoSEQ multiplex PCR; TCRdb holds only in-frame clones, not every one. The data show some 200,000 clones, 90% to 95% seen once. The sample taken for sequencing was blood. This TCR was recovered from a man aged 18 to 35 in good health. The rearrangement joins TRBV5-4 to TRBJ1-4, with 10 bases aligning to TRBD1. The CDR3 nucleotides read TGTGCCAGCAGCACGGGACAGGGGAGTGAAAAACTGTTTTTT. It is translated as CASSTGQGSEKLFF.